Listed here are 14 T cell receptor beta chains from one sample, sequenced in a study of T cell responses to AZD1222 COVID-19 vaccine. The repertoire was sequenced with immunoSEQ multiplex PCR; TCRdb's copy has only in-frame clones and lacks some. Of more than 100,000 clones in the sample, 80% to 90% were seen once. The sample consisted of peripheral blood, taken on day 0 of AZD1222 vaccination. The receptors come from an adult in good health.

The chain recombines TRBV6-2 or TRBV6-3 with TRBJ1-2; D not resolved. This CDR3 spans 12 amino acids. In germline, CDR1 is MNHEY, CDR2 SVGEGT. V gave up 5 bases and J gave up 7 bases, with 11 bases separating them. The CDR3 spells CASSTSGFGYTF. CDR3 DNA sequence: TGTGCCAGCAGTACCAGCGGGTTTGGCTACACCTTC.

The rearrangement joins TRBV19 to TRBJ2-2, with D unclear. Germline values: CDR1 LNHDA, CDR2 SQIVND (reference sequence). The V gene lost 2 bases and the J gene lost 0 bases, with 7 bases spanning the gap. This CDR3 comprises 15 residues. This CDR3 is CASSIFEANTGELFF. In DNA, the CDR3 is TGTGCCAGTAGTATATTTGAGGCGAACACCGGGGAGCTGTTTTTT.

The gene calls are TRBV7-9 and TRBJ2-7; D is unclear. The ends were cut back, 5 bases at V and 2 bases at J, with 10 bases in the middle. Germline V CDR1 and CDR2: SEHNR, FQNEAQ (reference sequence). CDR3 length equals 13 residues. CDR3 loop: CASSPDSAYEQYF. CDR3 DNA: TGTGCCAGCAGCCCAGATTCGGCCTACGAGCAGTACTTC.

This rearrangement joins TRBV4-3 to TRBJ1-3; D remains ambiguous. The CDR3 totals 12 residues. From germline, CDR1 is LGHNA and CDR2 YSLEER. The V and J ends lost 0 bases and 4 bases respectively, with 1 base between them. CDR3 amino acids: CASSQEGNTIYF. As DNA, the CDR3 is TGCGCCAGCAGCCAAGAAGGAAACACCATATATTTT.

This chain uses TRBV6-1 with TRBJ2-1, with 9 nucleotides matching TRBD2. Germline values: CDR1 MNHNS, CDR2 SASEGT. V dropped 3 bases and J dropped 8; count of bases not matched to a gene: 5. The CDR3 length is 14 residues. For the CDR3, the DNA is TGTGCCAGCAGTGATGTGGCGGGGGGGTATGAGCAGTTCTTC. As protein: CASSDVAGGYEQFF.

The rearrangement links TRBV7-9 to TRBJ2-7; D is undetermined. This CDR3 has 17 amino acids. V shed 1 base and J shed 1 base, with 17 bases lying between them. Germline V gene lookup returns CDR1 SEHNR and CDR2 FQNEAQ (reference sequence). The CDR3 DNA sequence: TGTGCCAGCAGCTTAGTCCCCGCTCGGCGCTCATCCTACGAGCAGTACTTC. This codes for CASSLVPARRSSYEQYF. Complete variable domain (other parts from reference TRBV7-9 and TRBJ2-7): DTGVSQNPRHKITKRGQNVTFRCDPISEHNRLYWYRQTLGQGPEFLTYFQNEAQLEKSRLLSDRFSAERPKGSFSTLEIQRTEQGDSAMYLCASSLVPARRSSYEQYFGPGTRLTVT.

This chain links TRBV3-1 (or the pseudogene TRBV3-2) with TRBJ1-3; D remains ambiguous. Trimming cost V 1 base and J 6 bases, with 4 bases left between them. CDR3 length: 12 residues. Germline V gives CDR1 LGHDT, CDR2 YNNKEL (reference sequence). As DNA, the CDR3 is TGTGCCAGCAGCCAAGTCCTAAACACCATATATTTT. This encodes CASSQVLNTIYF.

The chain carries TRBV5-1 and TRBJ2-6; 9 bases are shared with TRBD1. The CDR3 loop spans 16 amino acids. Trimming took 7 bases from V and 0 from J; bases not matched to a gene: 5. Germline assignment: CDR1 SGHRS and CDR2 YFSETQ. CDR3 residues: CASRTGEGSGANVLTF. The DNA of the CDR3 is TGCGCCAGCCGGACAGGGGAGGGCTCTGGGGCCAACGTCCTGACTTTC.

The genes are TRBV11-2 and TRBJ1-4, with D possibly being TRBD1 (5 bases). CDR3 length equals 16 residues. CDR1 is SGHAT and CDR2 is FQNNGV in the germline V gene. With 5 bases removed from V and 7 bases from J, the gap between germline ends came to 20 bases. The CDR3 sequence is CASSTRGRTGGEKLFF. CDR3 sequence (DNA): TGTGCCAGCAGCACCAGAGGACGGACGGGGGGTGAAAAACTGTTTTTT.

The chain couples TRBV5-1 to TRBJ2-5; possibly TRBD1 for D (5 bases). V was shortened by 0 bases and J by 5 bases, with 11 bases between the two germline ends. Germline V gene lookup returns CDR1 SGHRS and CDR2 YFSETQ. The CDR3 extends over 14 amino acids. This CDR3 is CASSLGPSGETQYF. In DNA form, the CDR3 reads TGCGCCAGCAGCTTGGGGCCGTCAGGGGAGACCCAGTACTTC.

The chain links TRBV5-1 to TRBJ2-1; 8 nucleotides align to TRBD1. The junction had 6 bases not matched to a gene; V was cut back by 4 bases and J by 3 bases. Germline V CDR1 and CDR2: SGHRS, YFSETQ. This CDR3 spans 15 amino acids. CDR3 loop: CASSKTGGVYNEQFF. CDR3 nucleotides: TGCGCCAGCAGCAAAACAGGGGGTGTCTACAATGAGCAGTTCTTC.

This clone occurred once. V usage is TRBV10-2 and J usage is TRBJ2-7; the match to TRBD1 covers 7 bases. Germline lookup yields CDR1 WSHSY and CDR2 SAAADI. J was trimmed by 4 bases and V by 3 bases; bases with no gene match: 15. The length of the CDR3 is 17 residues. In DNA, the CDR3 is TGCGCCAGCAGTGATCCAGGGGAAGGGACAGTACTATACGAGCAGTACTTC. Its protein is CASSDPGEGTVLYEQYF.

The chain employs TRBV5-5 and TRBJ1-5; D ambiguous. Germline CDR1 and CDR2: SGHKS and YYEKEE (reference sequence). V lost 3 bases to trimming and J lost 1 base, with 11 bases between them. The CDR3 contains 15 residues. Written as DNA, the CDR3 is TGTGCCAGCAGCTCCCAGGCCGGGAGCAATCAGCCCCAGCATTTT. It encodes CASSSQAGSNQPQHF.

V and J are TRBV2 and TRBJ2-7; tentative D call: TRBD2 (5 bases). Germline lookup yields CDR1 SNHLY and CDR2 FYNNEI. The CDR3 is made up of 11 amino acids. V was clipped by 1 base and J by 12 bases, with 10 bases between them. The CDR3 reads CASSEGLAPYF. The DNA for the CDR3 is TGTGCCAGCAGTGAAGGGCTAGCTCCGTACTTC.